Listed below are T cell receptor beta chains from one sample, sequenced in a study of vaccination and CD4 T cells after COVID-19. TCRdb ran MiXCR on the PCR reads and lists one entry per CDR3 protein. The table lists about 22,000 distinct CDR3 sequences, about 31% of them singletons. These TCRs are of unknown antigen specificity. What was sequenced was cultured CD4+ T cells from blood. These receptors originate from a human donor with COVID-19. Each CDR3 is given with its conserved first and last residue. D genes are given only for firm matches. Only part of the rows carry a size: once, few, many, or a class if the clone is expanded.

j_call v_call clone_size cdr3_length d_call cdr3_nt cdr3_aa
TRBJ2-1 TRBV23-1 once 16 TRBD2 TGCGCCAGCAGTAAAGAGCGGGGGGGCCTCGTCAATGAGCAGTTCTTC CASSKERGGLVNEQFF
TRBJ2-2 TRBV6-5 few 15 . TGTGCCAGCAGTCACTTGGGGGTGAACACCGGGGAGCTGTTTTTT CASSHLGVNTGELFF
TRBJ2-1 TRBV19 few 17 TRBD2 TGTGCCAGTAGTATAAGGAGCCTAGCGGGGGGGTACAATGAGCAGTTCTTC CASSIRSLAGGYNEQFF
TRBJ1-1 TRBV20-1 medium-sized 16 . TGCAGTGCTACCCGGCCGAAGGGAGGGGCGAACACTGAAGCTTTCTTT CSATRPKGGANTEAFF
TRBJ1-2 TRBV9 few 12 . TGTGCCAGCAGCCCATGGTCCGGGGGCTACACCTTC CASSPWSGGYTF
TRBJ2-3 TRBV20-1 . 16 . TGCAGTGCTAGAGGACGGGCGAGCGGACTCACAGATACGCAGTATTTT CSARGRASGLTDTQYF
TRBJ2-5 TRBV19 . 19 . TGTGCCAGTAGTATAAAAGGGTGGAACTCTCCGGCGTACCAAGAGACCCAGTACTTC CASSIKGWNSPAYQETQYF
TRBJ2-2 TRBV20-1 few 17 TRBD2 TGCAGTGCTAGAGTGAGACTAGCGGGGGGGCCCACCGGGGAGCTGTTTTTT CSARVRLAGGPTGELFF
TRBJ2-6 TRBV7-8 . 18 TRBD1 TGTGCCAGCAGCTTAGGTAGGGACAGAGCGTCTGGGGCCAACGTCCTGACTTTC CASSLGRDRASGANVLTF
TRBJ1-6 TRBV25-1 . 14 TRBD1 TGTGCCAGCAGATCCACAGGGGAGGCTTCACCCCTCCACTTT CASRSTGEASPLHF